This is a list of T cell receptor beta chains from one sample in a study of identical twins. MiXCR was run by TCRdb on the 5' RACE reads, yielding one entry per CDR3 protein. The repertoire holds 430,000 or so distinct CDR3 sequences, with more than 20% as singletons. These data also formed part of another study, on T cells expressing NK-cell markers.

The sequencing sample was made of CD4+ T cells sorted from blood. The source is a woman aged 18-35 years in good health. CDR3s include the opening cysteine and the closing phenylalanine or tryptophan. D genes are given only for firm matches. Rows give clone size only sometimes, using once, few, many, or a class for an expanded clone.

>few|TRBV19|TRBJ1-5|.
CASRNFGNQPQHF
TGTGCCAGTAGGAACTTTGGCAATCAGCCCCAGCATTTT
>few|TRBV28|TRBJ2-7|.
CASSLFTQGRGEQYF
TGTGCCAGCAGTTTATTTACGCAGGGAAGGGGGGAGCAGTACTTC
>few|TRBV5-1|TRBJ2-7|TRBD1
CASSLGGTGFHEQYF
TGCGCCAGCAGCTTAGGGGGGACAGGGTTTCACGAGCAGTACTTC
>.|TRBV7-9|TRBJ1-6|.
CASSLVEYNSPLHF
TGTGCCAGCAGCTTAGTAGAATATAATTCACCCCTCCACTTT
>.|TRBV6-1|TRBJ1-2|TRBD1
CASSLDRGRESYTF
TGTGCCAGCAGCCTGGACAGGGGGAGGGAAAGCTACACCTTC
>.|TRBV11-2|TRBJ2-3|TRBD1
CASSAGQGGSTDTQYF
TGTGCCAGCAGCGCCGGACAGGGTGGCAGCACAGATACGCAGTATTTT
>few|TRBV7-2|TRBJ2-3|.
CASSLFSTSTDTQYF
TGTGCCAGCAGCCTCTTCAGCACTAGCACAGATACGCAGTATTTT
>.|TRBV6-5|TRBJ1-5|.
CASSYGPYQPQHF
TGTGCCAGCAGTTACGGACCGTATCAGCCCCAGCATTTT
>few|TRBV5-1|TRBJ2-7|TRBD2
CASSVGLAGYSYEQYF
TGCGCCAGCAGCGTGGGACTAGCGGGTTACTCCTACGAGCAGTACTTC
>.|TRBV18|TRBJ2-6|TRBD1
CASSYLGTGTGANVLTF
TGTGCCAGCTCATATCTCGGGACAGGGACTGGGGCCAACGTCCTGACTTTC
>few|TRBV12-3/TRBV12-4|TRBJ2-7|.
CASSIPIRGDREQYF
TGTGCCAGCAGCATTCCAATTAGGGGGGATAGGGAGCAGTACTTC
>.|TRBV20-1|TRBJ2-1|TRBD2
CSARRRSGDEQFF
TGCAGTGCTAGACGCCGAAGCGGGGATGAGCAGTTCTTC
>.|TRBV5-1|TRBJ2-1|TRBD2
CASSLSLAEYNEQFF
TGCGCCAGCAGCTTAAGCCTAGCGGAATACAATGAGCAGTTCTTC
>few|TRBV6-1|TRBJ1-3|.
CASRRDNSGNTIYF
TGTGCCAGCAGGCGGGACAACTCTGGAAACACCATATATTTT
>.|TRBV20-1|TRBJ1-2|TRBD1
CSAKQGDREYGYTF
TGCAGTGCCAAACAGGGCGACAGGGAGTATGGCTACACCTTC
>.|TRBV18|TRBJ1-4|.
CASSSGQVATNEKLFF
TGTGCCAGCTCATCTGGACAAGTGGCAACTAATGAAAAACTGTTTTTT
>few|TRBV30|TRBJ2-4|.
CAWSVLGNIQYF
TGTGCCTGGAGTGTACTGGGAAACATTCAGTACTTC
>few|TRBV12-5|TRBJ2-1|TRBD1
CASGLEPTPGQGYEQFF
TGTGCTAGTGGTTTGGAACCGACCCCCGGACAGGGCTATGAGCAGTTCTTC
>once|TRBV29-1|TRBJ2-3|.
CSASSADTQYF
TGCAGCGCCTCTAGCGCAGATACGCAGTATTTT
>few|TRBV4-1|TRBJ2-7|TRBD2
CASSPGAGAIYEQYF
TGCGCCAGCAGCCCTGGAGCGGGAGCCATCTACGAGCAGTACTTC
>.|TRBV5-1|TRBJ1-1|.
CASSSLGRMNTEAFF
TGCGCCAGCAGCTCCCTCGGGCGAATGAACACTGAAGCTTTCTTT
>.|TRBV27|TRBJ1-6|.
CASSLLSPGASYNSPLHF
TGTGCCAGCAGTTTATTAAGTCCAGGGGCGTCCTATAATTCACCCCTCCACTTT
>.|TRBV5-1|TRBJ2-6|.
CASRQGSGANVLTF
TGCGCCAGCAGACAGGGCTCTGGGGCCAACGTCCTGACTTTC
>once|TRBV6-1|TRBJ2-5|TRBD2
CASSEASAGVETQYF
TGTGCCAGCAGTGAAGCATCAGCGGGGGTAGAGACCCAGTACTTC
>many|TRBV9|TRBJ2-3|TRBD2
CASSVQGSGGGNTQYF
TGTGCCAGCAGCGTACAAGGAAGCGGGGGGGGGAATACGCAGTATTTT
>few|TRBV5-1|TRBJ2-7|TRBD1
CASSLVDGQGIYEQYF
TGCGCCAGCAGCTTGGTCGACGGACAGGGTATCTACGAGCAGTACTTC
>.|TRBV12-3/TRBV12-4|TRBJ2-5|.
CASSPAGIGETQYF
TGTGCCAGCAGTCCCGCGGGGATCGGCGAGACCCAGTACTTC
>.|TRBV20-1|TRBJ2-7|TRBD1
CSARDPGQARYEQYF
TGCAGTGCTAGAGATCCGGGACAGGCCCGCTACGAGCAGTACTTC
>.|TRBV10-2|TRBJ2-3|.
CASSRTGSAGTQYF
TGCGCCAGCAGCCGGACTGGATCTGCGGGTACGCAGTATTTT
>few|TRBV12-3/TRBV12-4|TRBJ2-5|.
CASSLNLGGRETQYF
TGTGCCAGCAGTTTAAATCTGGGGGGCCGCGAGACCCAGTACTTC
>few|TRBV5-1|TRBJ2-1|TRBD2
CASSLVPGGAGEQFF
TGCGCCAGCAGCTTGGTCCCCGGGGGGGCCGGGGAGCAGTTCTTC
>.|TRBV6-5|TRBJ2-3|TRBD1
CASSYSQGLGGTDTQYF
TGTGCCAGCAGTTACTCACAGGGGCTAGGGGGTACAGATACGCAGTATTTT
>many|TRBV6-5|TRBJ2-3|.
CASRSGGDTQYF
TGTGCCAGCAGATCTGGGGGGGATACGCAGTATTTT
>few|TRBV9|TRBJ2-7|.
CASSPQQGISYEQYF
TGTGCCAGCAGCCCTCAGCAGGGGATCTCCTACGAGCAGTACTTC
>.|TRBV6-1|TRBJ2-7|.
CASSLDRIFSYEQYF
TGTGCCAGCAGCCTTGACAGGATTTTCTCCTACGAGCAGTACTTC
>.|TRBV9|TRBJ1-1|.
CASSVDPGSGSKGAFF
TGTGCCAGCAGCGTTGACCCGGGTAGTGGGAGTAAGGGGGCTTTCTTT
>few|TRBV6-5|TRBJ2-7|.
CASSYSIMGGPHEQYF
TGTGCCAGCAGTTACTCGATAATGGGGGGGCCGCACGAGCAGTACTTC
>.|TRBV7-9|TRBJ2-7|.
CASSLWTGHIPSEQYF
TGTGCCAGCAGCTTGTGGACGGGACACATTCCTTCCGAGCAGTACTTC
>.|TRBV7-6|TRBJ2-1|.
CASSLPSSYEQFF
TGTGCCAGCAGCTTACCAAGCAGCTATGAGCAGTTCTTC
>.|TRBV9|TRBJ2-1|TRBD2
CASSVAVGLASNEQFF
TGTGCCAGCAGCGTAGCTGTGGGACTAGCGAGCAATGAGCAGTTCTTC
>few|TRBV29-1|TRBJ1-1|.
CSVRRGGLEKAFF
TGCAGCGTCCGGAGGGGAGGGTTGGAGAAAGCTTTCTTT
>few|TRBV5-1|TRBJ2-1|.
CASSLGLLGEQFF
TGCGCCAGCAGCTTGGGTCTCTTGGGGGAGCAGTTCTTC
>.|TRBV7-3|TRBJ2-7|TRBD1
CASSRAWDSSEQYF
TGTGCCAGCAGCAGAGCATGGGACAGTTCCGAGCAGTACTTC
>.|TRBV6-1|TRBJ2-1|.
CASKASGSGEQFF
TGTGCCAGCAAGGCCTCCGGGAGCGGTGAGCAGTTCTTC
>few|TRBV9|TRBJ2-3|.
CASSVALGRRPDTQYF
TGTGCCAGCAGCGTAGCTCTGGGCCGCAGGCCAGATACGCAGTATTTT
>many|TRBV29-1|TRBJ2-3|.
CSAGRLSRGTDTQYF
TGCAGCGCTGGACGACTTAGCCGGGGCACAGATACGCAGTATTTT
>.|TRBV25-1|TRBJ2-3|.
CASSRADRFSDTQYF
TGTGCCAGCAGTAGGGCTGACAGGTTTTCAGATACGCAGTATTTT
>.|TRBV6-1|TRBJ2-7|.
CASSEPGLTYEQYF
TGTGCCAGCAGTGAGCCGGGACTCACCTACGAGCAGTACTTC
>few|TRBV5-6|TRBJ1-6|.
CASSWGTGLNSPLHF
TGTGCCAGCAGCTGGGGGACGGGACTAAATTCACCCCTCCACTTT
>.|TRBV12-3/TRBV12-4|TRBJ1-1|.
CASGLEGEGTEAFF
TGTGCCAGCGGGCTCGAGGGGGAAGGCACTGAAGCTTTCTTT
>.|TRBV6-1|TRBJ2-3|.
CASPVWPGFTDTQYF
TGTGCCAGCCCGGTTTGGCCCGGATTCACAGATACGCAGTATTTT
>.|TRBV9|TRBJ2-5|TRBD1
CASSPRQGETQYF
TGTGCCAGCAGCCCCCGACAGGGAGAGACCCAGTACTTC
>.|TRBV6-2/TRBV6-3|TRBJ2-6|.
CASSPGLRSGANVLTF
TGTGCCAGCAGTCCCGGACTCCGCTCTGGGGCCAACGTCCTGACTTTC
>few|TRBV6-2/TRBV6-3|TRBJ2-1|.
CASSSRNNEQFF
TGTGCCAGCAGTTCGAGGAACAATGAGCAGTTCTTC
>few|TRBV3-1|TRBJ1-1|TRBD1
CASSPYGTEDKAFF
TGTGCCAGCAGCCCGTATGGGACAGAAGATAAAGCTTTCTTT
>few|TRBV20-1|TRBJ2-2|.
CSARPSGSGELFF
TGCAGTGCTAGACCTTCAGGGTCCGGGGAGCTGTTTTTT
>.|TRBV3-1|TRBJ2-1|TRBD2
CASSQASGGVRGEQFF
TGTGCCAGCAGCCAAGCGAGCGGGGGGGTACGGGGTGAGCAGTTCTTC
>.|TRBV12-3/TRBV12-4|TRBJ2-7|.
CACSPRRTQYDPYYEQYF
TGTGCCTGCAGTCCCCGCCGGACACAATATGATCCATACTACGAGCAGTACTTC
>.|TRBV29-1|TRBJ2-3|.
CSVALAGTDTQYF
TGCAGCGTTGCGTTGGCTGGCACAGATACGCAGTATTTT